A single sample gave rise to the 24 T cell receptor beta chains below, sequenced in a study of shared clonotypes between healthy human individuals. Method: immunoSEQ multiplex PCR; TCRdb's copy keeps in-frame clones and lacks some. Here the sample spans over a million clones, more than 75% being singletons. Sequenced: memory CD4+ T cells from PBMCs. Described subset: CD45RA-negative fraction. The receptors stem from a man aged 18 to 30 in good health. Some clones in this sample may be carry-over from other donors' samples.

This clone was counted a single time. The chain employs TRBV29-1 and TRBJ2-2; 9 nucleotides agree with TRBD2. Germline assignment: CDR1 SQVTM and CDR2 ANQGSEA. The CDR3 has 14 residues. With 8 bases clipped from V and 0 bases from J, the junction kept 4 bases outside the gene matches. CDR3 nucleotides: TGCAGCACCAGCGGGGGGCCGAACACCGGGGAGCTGTTTTTT. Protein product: CSTSGGPNTGELFF.

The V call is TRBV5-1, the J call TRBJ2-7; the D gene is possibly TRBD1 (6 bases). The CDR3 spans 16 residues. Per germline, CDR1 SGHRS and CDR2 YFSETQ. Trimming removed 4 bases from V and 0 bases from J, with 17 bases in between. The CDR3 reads CASSPGGISSSYEQYF. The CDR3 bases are TGCGCCAGCAGCCCTGGGGGCATCTCTAGCTCCTACGAGCAGTACTTC.

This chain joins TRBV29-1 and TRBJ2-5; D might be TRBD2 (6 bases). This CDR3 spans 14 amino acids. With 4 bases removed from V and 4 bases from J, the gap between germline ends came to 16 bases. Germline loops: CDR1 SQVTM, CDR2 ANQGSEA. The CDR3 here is CSVAPREVGETQYF. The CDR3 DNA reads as TGCAGCGTTGCCCCCAGGGAGGTAGGAGAGACCCAGTACTTC.

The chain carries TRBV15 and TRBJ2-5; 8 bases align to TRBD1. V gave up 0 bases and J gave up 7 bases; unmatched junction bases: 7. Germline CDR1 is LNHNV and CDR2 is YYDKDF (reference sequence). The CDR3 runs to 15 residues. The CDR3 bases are TGTGCCACCAGCAGAGATTCACAGGGGGTACTGACCCAGTACTTC. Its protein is CATSRDSQGVLTQYF.

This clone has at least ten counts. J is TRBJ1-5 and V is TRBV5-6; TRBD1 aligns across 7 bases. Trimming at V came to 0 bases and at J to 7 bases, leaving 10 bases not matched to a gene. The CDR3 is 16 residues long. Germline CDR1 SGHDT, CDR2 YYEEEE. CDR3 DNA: TGTGCCAGCAGCTTGGGGGGACAGTCAGGATTACAGCCCCAGCATTTT. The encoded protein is CASSLGGQSGLQPQHF.

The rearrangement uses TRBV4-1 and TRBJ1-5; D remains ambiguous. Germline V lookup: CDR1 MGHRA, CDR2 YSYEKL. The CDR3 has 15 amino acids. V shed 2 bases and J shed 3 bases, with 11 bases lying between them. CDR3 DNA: TGCGCCAGCAGCCAACCGCAGAATTTCAATCAGCCCCAGCATTTT. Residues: CASSQPQNFNQPQHF.

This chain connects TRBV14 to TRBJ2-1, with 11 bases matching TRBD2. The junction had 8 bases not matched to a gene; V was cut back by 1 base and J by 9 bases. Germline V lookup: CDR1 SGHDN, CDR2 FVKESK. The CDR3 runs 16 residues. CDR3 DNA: TGTGCCAGCAGCCAAGGGGGTAGCGGGAGGGCCGGTGAGCAGTTCTTC. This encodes CASSQGGSGRAGEQFF.

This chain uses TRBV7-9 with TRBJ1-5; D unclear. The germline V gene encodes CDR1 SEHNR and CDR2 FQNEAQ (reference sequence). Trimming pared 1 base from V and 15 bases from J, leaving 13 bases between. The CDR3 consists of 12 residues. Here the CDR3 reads CASSLDNGPWHF. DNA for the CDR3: TGTGCCAGCAGCTTAGACAACGGACCCTGGCATTTT.

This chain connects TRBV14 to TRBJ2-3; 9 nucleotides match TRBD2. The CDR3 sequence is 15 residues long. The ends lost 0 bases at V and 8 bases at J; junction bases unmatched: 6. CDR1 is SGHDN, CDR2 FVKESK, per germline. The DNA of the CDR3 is TGTGCCAGCAGCCAAGACCGCGGGAGGGCTGGTACGCAGTATTTT. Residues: CASSQDRGRAGTQYF.

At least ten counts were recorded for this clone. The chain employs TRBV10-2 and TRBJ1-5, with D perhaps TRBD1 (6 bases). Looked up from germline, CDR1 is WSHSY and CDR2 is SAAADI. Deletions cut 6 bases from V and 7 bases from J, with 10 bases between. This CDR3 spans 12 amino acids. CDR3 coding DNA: TGCGCCAGCAGCCTACAGGGCCAGCCCCAGCATTTT. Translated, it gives CASSLQGQPQHF.

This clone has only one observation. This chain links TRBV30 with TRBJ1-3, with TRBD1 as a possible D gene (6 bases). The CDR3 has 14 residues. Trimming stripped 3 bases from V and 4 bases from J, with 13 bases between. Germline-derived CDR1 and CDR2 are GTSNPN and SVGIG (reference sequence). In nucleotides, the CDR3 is TGTGCCTGGAGCGAGGGGGGATCCGGAAACACCATATATTTT. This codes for CAWSEGGSGNTIYF.

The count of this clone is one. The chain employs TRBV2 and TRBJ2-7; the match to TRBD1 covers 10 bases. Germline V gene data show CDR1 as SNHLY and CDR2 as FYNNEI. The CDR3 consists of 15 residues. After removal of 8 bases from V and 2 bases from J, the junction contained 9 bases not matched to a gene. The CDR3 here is CASRDRGRGAYEQYF. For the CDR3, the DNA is TGTGCCAGCCGCGACAGGGGGCGCGGGGCCTACGAGCAGTACTTC.

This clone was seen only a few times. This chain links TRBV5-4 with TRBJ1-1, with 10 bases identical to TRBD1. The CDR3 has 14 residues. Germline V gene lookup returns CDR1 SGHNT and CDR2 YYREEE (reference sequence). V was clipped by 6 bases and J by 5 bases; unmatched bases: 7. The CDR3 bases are TGTGCCAGCACTCCGACAGGGGGCACTACTGAAGCTTTCTTT. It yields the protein CASTPTGGTTEAFF.

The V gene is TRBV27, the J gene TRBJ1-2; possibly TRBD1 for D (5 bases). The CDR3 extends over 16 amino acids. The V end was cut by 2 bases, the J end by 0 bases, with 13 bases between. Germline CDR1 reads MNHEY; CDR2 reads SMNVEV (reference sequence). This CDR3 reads CASSLTGLSPNYGYTF. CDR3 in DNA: TGTGCCAGCAGTTTAACAGGTTTGAGCCCTAACTATGGCTACACCTTC.

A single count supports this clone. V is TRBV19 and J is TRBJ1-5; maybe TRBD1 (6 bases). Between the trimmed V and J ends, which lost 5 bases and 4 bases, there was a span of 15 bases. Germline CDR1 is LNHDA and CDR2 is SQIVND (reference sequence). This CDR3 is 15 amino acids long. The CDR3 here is CASSRLGQENQPQHF. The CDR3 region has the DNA TGTGCCAGTAGTCGACTGGGACAAGAGAATCAGCCCCAGCATTTT.

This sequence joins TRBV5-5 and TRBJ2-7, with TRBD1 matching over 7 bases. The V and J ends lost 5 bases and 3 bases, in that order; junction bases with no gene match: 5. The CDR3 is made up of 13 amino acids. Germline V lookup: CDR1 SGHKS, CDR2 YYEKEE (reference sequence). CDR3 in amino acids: CASSRDRFYEQYF. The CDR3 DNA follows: TGTGCCAGCAGTCGGGACAGATTCTACGAGCAGTACTTC.

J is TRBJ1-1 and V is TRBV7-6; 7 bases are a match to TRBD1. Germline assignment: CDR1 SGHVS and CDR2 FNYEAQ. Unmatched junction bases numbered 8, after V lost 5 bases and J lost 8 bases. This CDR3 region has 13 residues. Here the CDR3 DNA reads TGTGCCAGCAGCCGAACTACAGGGGAGGAAGCTTTCTTT. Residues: CASSRTTGEEAFF.

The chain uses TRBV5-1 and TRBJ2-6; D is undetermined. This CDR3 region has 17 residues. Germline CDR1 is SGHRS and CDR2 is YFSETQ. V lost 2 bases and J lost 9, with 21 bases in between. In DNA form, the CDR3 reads TGCGCCAGCAGCTTTCACACCCAGGACCAACCTCTCAACGTCCTGACTTTC. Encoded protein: CASSFHTQDQPLNVLTF. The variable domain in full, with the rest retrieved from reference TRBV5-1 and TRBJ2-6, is KAGVTQTPRYLIKTRGQQVTLSCSPISGHRSVSWYQQTPGQGLQFLFEYFSETQRNKGNFPGRFSGRQFSNSRSEMNVSTLELGDSALYLCASSFHTQDQPLNVLTFGAGSRLTVL.

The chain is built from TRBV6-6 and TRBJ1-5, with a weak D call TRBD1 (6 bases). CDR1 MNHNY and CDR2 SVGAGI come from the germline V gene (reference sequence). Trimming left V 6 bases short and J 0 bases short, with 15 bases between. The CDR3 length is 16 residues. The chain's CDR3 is CASRAGTTHSNQPQHF. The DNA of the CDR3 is TGTGCCAGCAGGGCCGGGACAACTCATAGCAATCAGCCCCAGCATTTT.

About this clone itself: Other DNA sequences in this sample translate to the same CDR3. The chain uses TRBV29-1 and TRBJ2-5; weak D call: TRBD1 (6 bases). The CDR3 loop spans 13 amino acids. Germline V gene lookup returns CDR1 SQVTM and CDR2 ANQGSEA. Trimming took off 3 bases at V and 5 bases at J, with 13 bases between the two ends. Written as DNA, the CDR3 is TGCAGCGTTGATAGAGGGGGTAGGGAGACCCAGTACTTC. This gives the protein CSVDRGGRETQYF. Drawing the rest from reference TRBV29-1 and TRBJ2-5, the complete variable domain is SAVISQKPSRDICQRGTSLTIQCQVDSQVTMMFWYRQQPGQSLTLIATANQGSEATYESGFVIDKFPISRPNLTFSTLTVSNMSPEDSSIYLCSVDRGGRETQYFGPGTRLLVL.

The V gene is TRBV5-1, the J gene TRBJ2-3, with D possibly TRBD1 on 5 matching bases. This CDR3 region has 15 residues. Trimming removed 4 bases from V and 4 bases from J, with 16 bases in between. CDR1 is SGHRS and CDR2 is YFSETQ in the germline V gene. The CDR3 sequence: CASSPGPRGPDTQYF. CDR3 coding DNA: TGCGCCAGCAGCCCCGGACCAAGGGGTCCAGATACGCAGTATTTT. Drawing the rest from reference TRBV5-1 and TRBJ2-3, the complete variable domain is KAGVTQTPRYLIKTRGQQVTLSCSPISGHRSVSWYQQTPGQGLQFLFEYFSETQRNKGNFPGRFSGRQFSNSRSEMNVSTLELGDSALYLCASSPGPRGPDTQYFGPGTRLTVL.

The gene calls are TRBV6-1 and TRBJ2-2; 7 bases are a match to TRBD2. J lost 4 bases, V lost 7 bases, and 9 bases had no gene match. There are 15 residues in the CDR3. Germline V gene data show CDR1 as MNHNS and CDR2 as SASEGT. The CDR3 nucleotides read TGTGCCAGCACGACGACTAGCAAAGCCACCGGGGAGCTGTTTTTT. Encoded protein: CASTTTSKATGELFF.

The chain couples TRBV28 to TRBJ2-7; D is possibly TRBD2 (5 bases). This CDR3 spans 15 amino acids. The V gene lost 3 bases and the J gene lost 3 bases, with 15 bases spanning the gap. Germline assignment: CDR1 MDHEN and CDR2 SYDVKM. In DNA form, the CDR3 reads TGTGCCAGCAGTTTTGACGGGGTAGGGAACTACGAGCAGTACTTC. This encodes CASSFDGVGNYEQYF. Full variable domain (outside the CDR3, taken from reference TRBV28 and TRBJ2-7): DVKVTQSSRYLVKRTGEKVFLECVQDMDHENMFWYRQDPGLGLRLIYFSYDVKMKEKGDIPEGYSVSREKKERFSLILESASTNQTSMYLCASSFDGVGNYEQYFGPGTRLTVT.

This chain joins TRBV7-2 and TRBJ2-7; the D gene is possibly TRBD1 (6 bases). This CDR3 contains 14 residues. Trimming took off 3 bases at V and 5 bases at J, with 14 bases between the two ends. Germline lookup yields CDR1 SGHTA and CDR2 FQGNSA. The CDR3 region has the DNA TGTGCCAGCAGCTTTCAGGGGTATATCCACGAGCAGTACTTC. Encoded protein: CASSFQGYIHEQYF. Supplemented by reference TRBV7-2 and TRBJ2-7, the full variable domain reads GAGVSQSPSNKVTEKGKDVELRCDPISGHTALYWYRQSLGQGLEFLIYFQGNSAPDKSGLPSDRFSAERTGGSVSTLTIQRTQQEDSAVYLCASSFQGYIHEQYFGPGTRLTVT.